Below are 8 T cell receptor beta chains sequenced from a single sample in a study of shared clonotypes between healthy human individuals. The repertoire was sequenced with immunoSEQ multiplex PCR; TCRdb's copy has only in-frame clones and lacks some. The sample holds approximately 530,000 clones; roughly 95% are singletons and the top ten take 0.06%. Sequencing used naive CD4+ T cells sorted from blood. Subset defined: CD45RA+ positively selected. The receptors shown here come from a woman under 40 in good health.

This clone was seen once. The chain employs TRBV11-2 and TRBJ2-1; unclear D gene. Trimming left V 6 bases short and J 7 bases short, with 10 bases between. Germline CDR1 SGHAT, CDR2 FQNNGV. The CDR3 loop spans 12 amino acids. The CDR3 spells CASSSVGNEQFF. CDR3 nucleotide sequence: TGTGCCAGCAGTTCAGTGGGGAATGAGCAGTTCTTC.

CDR3 coding DNA: TGTGCCAGCAGCGTCGACAGGAATCAGCCCCAGCATTTT. Protein product: CASSVDRNQPQHF. The rearrangement joins TRBV5-4 to TRBJ1-5; weak D call: TRBD1 (6 bases). CDR1 is SGHNT and CDR2 is YYREEE in the germline V gene (reference sequence). The V end was cut by 4 bases, the J end by 4 bases, with 9 bases between. There are 13 residues in the CDR3.

The chain employs TRBV13 and TRBJ2-4; possible D gene TRBD2, 6 bases. This CDR3 region has 14 residues. The V gene lost 6 bases and the J gene lost 2 bases, with 11 bases spanning the gap. Germline loops: CDR1 PRHDT, CDR2 FYEKMQ (reference sequence). The CDR3 bases are TGTGCCAGCAGGCGGGGTGGCTCCAAAAACATTCAGTACTTC. It encodes CASRRGGSKNIQYF. The variable domain in full, completed from reference TRBV13 and TRBJ2-4, reads AAGVIQSPRHLIKEKRETATLKCYPIPRHDTVYWYQQGPGQDPQFLISFYEKMQSDKGSIPDRFSAQQFSDYHSELNMSSLELGDSALYFCASRRGGSKNIQYFGAGTRLSVL.

V and J are TRBV4-1 and TRBJ2-1; D unclear. The CDR3 consists of 15 residues. The germline V gene encodes CDR1 MGHRA and CDR2 YSYEKL. V was trimmed by 5 bases and J by 0 bases, leaving 11 bases between them. The CDR3 reads CASSSLRSSYNEQFF. CDR3 coding DNA: TGCGCCAGCAGCTCCCTTAGGAGCTCCTACAATGAGCAGTTCTTC.

This clone was counted a single time. The rearrangement links TRBV2 to TRBJ2-7, with TRBD2 as a possible D gene (5 bases). Germline assignment: CDR1 SNHLY and CDR2 FYNNEI. V was cut by 5 bases and J by 3 bases, with 11 bases left in between. The CDR3 consists of 13 residues. CDR3 bases: TGTGCCAGCAGTTCCGACTACCACTACGAGCAGTACTTC. Its protein product is CASSSDYHYEQYF.

This chain connects TRBV11-2 to TRBJ2-1, with 8 bases that match TRBD2. The junction had 13 bases not matched to a gene; V was cut back by 5 bases and J by 7 bases. The CDR3 contains 16 residues. Germline CDR1 is SGHAT and CDR2 is FQNNGV. CDR3 sequence reads: CASSPWTSPFSNEQFF. In DNA, the CDR3 is TGTGCCAGCAGCCCCTGGACTAGCCCTTTCTCGAATGAGCAGTTCTTC.

The chain couples TRBV29-1 to TRBJ2-3; 11 nucleotides align to TRBD2. V lost 1 base and J lost 0; bases outside the gene matches: 0. The CDR3 contains 15 residues. Germline-derived CDR1 and CDR2 are SQVTM and ANQGSEA. The CDR3 nucleotides are TGCAGCGTTGAAGGGACTAGCGGGAGCACAGATACGCAGTATTTT. Translating it yields CSVEGTSGSTDTQYF.

This clone was detected once. This chain links TRBV25-1 with TRBJ2-1; no firm D call. Germline V gene sequence: CDR1 MGHDK, CDR2 SYGVNS. V dropped 8 bases and J dropped 7 bases, with 18 bases sitting between them. The length of the CDR3 is 14 residues. CDR3 protein: CASSPIGPKNEQFF. The DNA for the CDR3 is TGTGCCAGCTCCCCAATCGGGCCTAAAAATGAGCAGTTCTTC.